This T cell receptor (beta chain) was sequenced for a study of cytomegalovirus exposure and HLA in healthy donors. The wider study: An early release of data contained roughly 90 million unique TCRs, which came from HLA-typed donors. Study conclusions and caveats: Later examination showed HLA-associated TCR beta chains had greater clonal expansion than equally common others. Investigators reported about 160 TCR beta chains as tied to cytomegalovirus. Earlier results showed most TCR beta V segments being productive about 87% or about 30% of the time.

This CDR3 is built from 14 residues. V was clipped by 2 bases and J by 4 bases, with 11 bases between them. CDR1 and CDR2 (germline): MGHDK, SYGVNS. Concerning this clone: Its antigen is as yet unknown.

Primers included in the PCR were 60 Vbeta and 13 Jbeta primers. Profiled with immunoSEQ multiplex PCR; TCRdb holds only in-frame clones, not every one. In the table there are tens of thousands of clones, around three quarters of which are singletons. This TCR was sampled from a woman between 45 and 65 years old in good health and CMV-seropositive. The source material was PBMCs. This chain joins TRBV25-1 and TRBJ1-2, with TRBD1 as a possible D gene (6 bases). CDR3 residues: CASSERTDTYGYTF. The CDR3 region has the DNA TGTGCCAGCAGTGAACGGACAGACACCTATGGCTACACCTTC.